The rows below give T cell receptor beta chains drawn from one sample of a study of shared clonotypes between healthy human individuals. Sequenced by immunoSEQ multiplex PCR; TCRdb stores in-frame clones only, minus some. The sample shows some 2 million clones, approximately 95% of them seen only once. Sequencing was carried out using naive CD4+ T cells sorted from blood. These receptor sequences come from a man aged 18 to 30 in good health. Both conserved end residues are part of each CDR3. The D gene is left open where the match is weak. Expanded clones get a size class; other rows say once, few or many, or leave the size out.

clone size: once; J gene: TRBJ1-2; V gene: TRBV6-6; CDR3 length: 14; D gene: TRBD1; CDR3 protein: CASSYGTGGIGYTF; CDR3 DNA: TGTGCCAGCAGTTACGGGACAGGGGGCATTGGCTACACCTTC
clone size: NA; J gene: TRBJ2-7; V gene: TRBV29-1; CDR3 length: 13; D gene: NA; CDR3 protein: CSVSTELKYEQYF; CDR3 DNA: TGCAGCGTCTCGACAGAACTAAAGTACGAGCAGTACTTC
clone size: NA; J gene: TRBJ1-4; V gene: TRBV7-7; CDR3 length: 15; D gene: NA; CDR3 protein: CASSLRGTLNEKLFF; CDR3 DNA: TGTGCTAGCAGCTTAAGAGGGACACTTAATGAAAAACTGTTTTTT
clone size: NA; J gene: TRBJ2-7; V gene: TRBV5-6; CDR3 length: 15; D gene: NA; CDR3 protein: CASSLTGKGYYEQYF; CDR3 DNA: TGTGCCAGCAGCTTAACTGGGAAGGGATACTACGAGCAGTACTTC
clone size: NA; J gene: TRBJ1-1; V gene: TRBV30; CDR3 length: 11; D gene: NA; CDR3 protein: CAHALNTEAFF; CDR3 DNA: TGTGCCCACGCACTGAACACTGAAGCTTTCTTT
clone size: once; J gene: TRBJ1-5; V gene: TRBV18; CDR3 length: 14; D gene: TRBD1; CDR3 protein: CASSLGQGNQPQHF; CDR3 DNA: TGTGCCAGCTCACTAGGACAGGGTAACCAGCCCCAGCATTTT
clone size: NA; J gene: TRBJ2-7; V gene: TRBV4-3; CDR3 length: 14; D gene: TRBD1; CDR3 protein: CASSQRTGGYEQYF; CDR3 DNA: TGCGCCAGCAGCCAGAGAACAGGGGGCTACGAGCAGTACTTC
clone size: NA; J gene: TRBJ2-7; V gene: TRBV6-5; CDR3 length: 13; D gene: NA; CDR3 protein: CASRYTASYEQYF; CDR3 DNA: TGTGCCAGCAGATATACAGCTTCCTACGAGCAGTACTTC
clone size: once; J gene: TRBJ2-1; V gene: TRBV7-9; CDR3 length: 12; D gene: NA; CDR3 protein: CASSLAGWEQFF; CDR3 DNA: TGTGCCAGCAGCTTAGCGGGGTGGGAGCAGTTCTTC
clone size: NA; J gene: TRBJ2-2; V gene: TRBV18; CDR3 length: 12; D gene: NA; CDR3 protein: CASSQGSGELFF; CDR3 DNA: TGTGCCAGCTCACAGGGGTCCGGGGAGCTGTTTTTT
clone size: few; J gene: TRBJ1-5; V gene: TRBV20-1; CDR3 length: 11; D gene: NA; CDR3 protein: CSARLQGERHF; CDR3 DNA: TGCAGTGCTAGATTACAAGGGGAGAGGCATTTT
clone size: NA; J gene: TRBJ1-5; V gene: TRBV30; CDR3 length: 14; D gene: NA; CDR3 protein: CAWSATQGTQPQHF; CDR3 DNA: TGTGCCTGGAGTGCAACCCAGGGAACTCAGCCCCAGCATTTT
clone size: NA; J gene: TRBJ2-7; V gene: TRBV7-9; CDR3 length: 11; D gene: NA; CDR3 protein: CASGRYYEQYF; CDR3 DNA: TGTGCCAGTGGCCGGTACTACGAGCAGTACTTC
clone size: NA; J gene: TRBJ2-5; V gene: TRBV18; CDR3 length: 13; D gene: NA; CDR3 protein: CASSPPRVETQYF; CDR3 DNA: TGTGCCAGCTCACCACCGCGAGTAGAGACCCAGTACTTC
clone size: NA; J gene: TRBJ1-1; V gene: TRBV2; CDR3 length: 14; D gene: TRBD1; CDR3 protein: CASSRTGTGTEAFF; CDR3 DNA: TGTGCCAGCAGTAGGACAGGGACAGGCACTGAAGCTTTCTTT
clone size: NA; J gene: TRBJ2-7; V gene: TRBV7-9; CDR3 length: 16; D gene: NA; CDR3 protein: CASSLGTGTEPTAQYF; CDR3 DNA: TGTGCCAGCAGCTTAGGAACCGGGACCGAGCCTACGGCGCAGTACTTC
clone size: NA; J gene: TRBJ1-5; V gene: TRBV7-2; CDR3 length: 16; D gene: TRBD1; CDR3 protein: CASSLHRTGSNQPQHF; CDR3 DNA: TGTGCCAGCAGCTTACATAGGACAGGATCCAATCAGCCCCAGCATTTT
clone size: NA; J gene: TRBJ2-7; V gene: TRBV9; CDR3 length: 16; D gene: NA; CDR3 protein: CASSVTTGTPTYEQYF; CDR3 DNA: TGTGCCAGCAGCGTCACTACCGGGACACCGACCTACGAGCAGTACTTC
clone size: once; J gene: TRBJ2-1; V gene: TRBV2; CDR3 length: 15; D gene: TRBD2; CDR3 protein: CASSVGGGAVDEQFF; CDR3 DNA: TGTGCCAGCAGTGTGGGCGGGGGGGCAGTCGATGAGCAGTTCTTC
clone size: NA; J gene: TRBJ2-7; V gene: TRBV5-1; CDR3 length: 15; D gene: NA; CDR3 protein: CASSLGSGGPYEQYF; CDR3 DNA: TGCGCCAGCAGCTTGGGGTCCGGGGGCCCCTACGAGCAGTACTTC
clone size: NA; J gene: TRBJ1-1; V gene: TRBV6-5; CDR3 length: 11; D gene: NA; CDR3 protein: CASTGGTEAFF; CDR3 DNA: TGTGCCAGCACCGGGGGCACTGAAGCTTTCTTT
clone size: NA; J gene: TRBJ1-2; V gene: TRBV5-4; CDR3 length: 13; D gene: NA; CDR3 protein: CASSLGSNYGYTF; CDR3 DNA: TGTGCCAGCAGCTTAGGGTCTAACTATGGCTACACCTTC
clone size: NA; J gene: TRBJ2-5; V gene: TRBV4-1; CDR3 length: 14; D gene: NA; CDR3 protein: CASSQGQNQETQYF; CDR3 DNA: TGCGCCAGCAGCCAAGGACAGAACCAAGAGACCCAGTACTTC
clone size: NA; J gene: TRBJ1-2; V gene: TRBV29-1; CDR3 length: 12; D gene: NA; CDR3 protein: CSVQGTNYGYTF; CDR3 DNA: TGCAGCGTTCAAGGGACAAACTATGGCTACACCTTC
clone size: NA; J gene: TRBJ2-7; V gene: TRBV27; CDR3 length: 14; D gene: NA; CDR3 protein: CASSFGTSRYEQYF; CDR3 DNA: TGTGCCAGCAGTTTTGGAACTAGCCGGTACGAGCAGTACTTC
clone size: NA; J gene: TRBJ2-7; V gene: TRBV5-4; CDR3 length: 14; D gene: NA; CDR3 protein: CASSLDSRSYEQYF; CDR3 DNA: TGTGCCAGCAGCTTGGACAGCCGATCCTACGAGCAGTACTTC
clone size: NA; J gene: TRBJ1-5; V gene: TRBV30; CDR3 length: 13; D gene: NA; CDR3 protein: CAWSVQEDQPQHF; CDR3 DNA: TGTGCCTGGAGTGTACAGGAAGATCAGCCCCAGCATTTT
clone size: NA; J gene: TRBJ1-1; V gene: TRBV5-1; CDR3 length: 14; D gene: NA; CDR3 protein: CASSLAVGDTEAFF; CDR3 DNA: TGCGCCAGCAGCTTGGCGGTGGGTGACACTGAAGCTTTCTTT
clone size: NA; J gene: TRBJ1-2; V gene: TRBV6-6; CDR3 length: 11; D gene: NA; CDR3 protein: CASSLPHGYTF; CDR3 DNA: TGTGCCAGCAGTCTTCCGCATGGCTACACCTTC
clone size: NA; J gene: TRBJ1-1; V gene: TRBV9; CDR3 length: 13; D gene: NA; CDR3 protein: CASSPRMNTEAFF; CDR3 DNA: TGTGCCAGCAGCCCCCGCATGAACACTGAAGCTTTCTTT
clone size: NA; J gene: TRBJ2-7; V gene: TRBV25-1; CDR3 length: 15; D gene: NA; CDR3 protein: CASSDPGTASYEQYF; CDR3 DNA: TGTGCCAGCAGTGACCCCGGGACTGCCTCCTACGAGCAGTACTTC
clone size: NA; J gene: TRBJ2-5; V gene: TRBV10-3; CDR3 length: 16; D gene: NA; CDR3 protein: CAISEPGQGQSGSQYF; CDR3 DNA: TGTGCCATCAGTGAGCCAGGGCAGGGACAATCGGGGTCCCAGTACTTC
clone size: NA; J gene: TRBJ1-1; V gene: TRBV9; CDR3 length: 12; D gene: NA; CDR3 protein: CASSVGGEQAFF; CDR3 DNA: TGTGCCAGCAGCGTAGGCGGGGAGCAAGCTTTCTTT
clone size: NA; J gene: TRBJ2-5; V gene: TRBV6-1; CDR3 length: 11; D gene: NA; CDR3 protein: CASSDRRTRYF; CDR3 DNA: TGTGCCAGCAGTGACAGGCGGACCCGGTACTTC
clone size: NA; J gene: TRBJ1-2; V gene: TRBV30; CDR3 length: 11; D gene: TRBD1; CDR3 protein: CAWNDRDGYTF; CDR3 DNA: TGTGCCTGGAACGACAGGGATGGCTACACCTTC
clone size: NA; J gene: TRBJ1-5; V gene: TRBV5-6; CDR3 length: 16; D gene: TRBD1; CDR3 protein: CASSRGQGQRNQPQHF; CDR3 DNA: TGTGCCAGCAGCCGGGGACAGGGACAGCGCAATCAGCCCCAGCATTTT
clone size: NA; J gene: TRBJ2-2; V gene: TRBV5-1; CDR3 length: 14; D gene: NA; CDR3 protein: CASTGAAGTGELFF; CDR3 DNA: TGCGCCAGTACAGGTGCGGCTGGCACCGGGGAGCTGTTTTTT
clone size: NA; J gene: TRBJ1-2; V gene: TRBV4-1; CDR3 length: 14; D gene: TRBD1; CDR3 protein: CASSQADRGPGYTF; CDR3 DNA: TGCGCCAGCAGCCAGGCGGACAGGGGCCCCGGCTACACCTTC
clone size: once; J gene: TRBJ2-3; V gene: TRBV7-2; CDR3 length: 16; D gene: TRBD2; CDR3 protein: CASSFVAGSQEDTQYF; CDR3 DNA: TGTGCCAGCAGTTTTGTAGCGGGTAGTCAGGAAGATACGCAGTATTTT
clone size: NA; J gene: TRBJ2-7; V gene: TRBV7-9; CDR3 length: 16; D gene: TRBD1; CDR3 protein: CASSLWGTGSSYEQYF; CDR3 DNA: TGTGCCAGCAGCTTATGGGGGACAGGAAGCTCCTACGAGCAGTACTTC
clone size: NA; J gene: TRBJ2-1; V gene: TRBV7-2; CDR3 length: 16; D gene: TRBD2; CDR3 protein: CASSLIAGGTYNEQFF; CDR3 DNA: TGTGCCAGCAGCTTAATAGCGGGAGGGACCTACAATGAGCAGTTCTTC
clone size: NA; J gene: TRBJ1-1; V gene: TRBV19; CDR3 length: 13; D gene: NA; CDR3 protein: CASSLQGNTEAFF; CDR3 DNA: TGTGCCAGTAGTCTCCAGGGGAACACTGAAGCTTTCTTT
clone size: NA; J gene: TRBJ2-1; V gene: TRBV4-1; CDR3 length: 17; D gene: TRBD1; CDR3 protein: CASSQDETGGSYNEQFF; CDR3 DNA: TGCGCCAGCAGCCAAGATGAAACAGGGGGCTCCTACAATGAGCAGTTCTTC
clone size: NA; J gene: TRBJ2-3; V gene: TRBV9; CDR3 length: 13; D gene: NA; CDR3 protein: CASSPRLADTQYF; CDR3 DNA: TGTGCCAGCAGCCCGCGGCTAGCAGATACGCAGTATTTT
clone size: once; J gene: TRBJ1-2; V gene: TRBV7-6; CDR3 length: 15; D gene: NA; CDR3 protein: CASSRDGGLIYGYTF; CDR3 DNA: TGTGCCAGCAGCCGCGACGGAGGACTGATTTATGGCTACACCTTC
clone size: NA; J gene: TRBJ1-3; V gene: TRBV7-8; CDR3 length: 11; D gene: NA; CDR3 protein: CASSSSGTIYF; CDR3 DNA: TGTGCCAGCAGCTCTAGCGGGACCATATATTTT
clone size: NA; J gene: TRBJ1-1; V gene: TRBV9; CDR3 length: 14; D gene: NA; CDR3 protein: CASSGGRMNTEAFF; CDR3 DNA: TGTGCCAGCAGCGGCGGCAGGATGAACACTGAAGCTTTCTTT
clone size: NA; J gene: TRBJ2-7; V gene: TRBV10-3; CDR3 length: 15; D gene: TRBD2; CDR3 protein: CAISESAGGTYEQYF; CDR3 DNA: TGTGCCATCAGTGAGTCGGCGGGGGGTACCTACGAGCAGTACTTC
clone size: NA; J gene: TRBJ2-5; V gene: TRBV18; CDR3 length: 14; D gene: NA; CDR3 protein: CASSPTRQLETQYF; CDR3 DNA: TGTGCCAGCTCACCAACCCGACAGCTCGAGACCCAGTACTTC
clone size: NA; J gene: TRBJ1-3; V gene: TRBV5-6; CDR3 length: 14; D gene: NA; CDR3 protein: CASSSRTAGNTIYF; CDR3 DNA: TGTGCCAGCAGTTCCCGGACAGCCGGAAACACCATATATTTT
clone size: NA; J gene: TRBJ1-4; V gene: TRBV5-4; CDR3 length: 13; D gene: NA; CDR3 protein: CASSLQSNEKLFF; CDR3 DNA: TGTGCCAGCAGCTTGCAGAGTAATGAAAAACTGTTTTTT
clone size: NA; J gene: TRBJ2-5; V gene: TRBV7-2; CDR3 length: 16; D gene: TRBD2; CDR3 protein: CASSLVSGGPQETQYF; CDR3 DNA: TGTGCCAGCAGCTTAGTTAGCGGGGGCCCCCAAGAGACCCAGTACTTC
clone size: NA; J gene: TRBJ1-4; V gene: TRBV2; CDR3 length: 11; D gene: NA; CDR3 protein: CASRANEKLFF; CDR3 DNA: TGTGCCAGCAGGGCAAATGAAAAACTGTTTTTT
clone size: NA; J gene: TRBJ2-1; V gene: TRBV28; CDR3 length: 10; D gene: NA; CDR3 protein: CASSFRRLFF; CDR3 DNA: TGTGCCAGCAGTTTTAGGCGGTTGTTCTTC